This TCR beta chain was captured in a study of long-term antiretroviral therapy in people with HIV (dated by TCRdb to 2021 to 2024). Background for the entire study: The earliest samples were collected about a decade before the 2015 WHO recommendation for immediate ART, when ART was typically delayed until CD4 counts fell. Among the roughly 30 participants with HIV, eleven were female. No cross-contamination during QIAcube processing turned up in test extractions that ran a monoclonal T-cell line alongside about 35 polyclonal samples. This retrospective serial study examined whether starting ART and sustained HIV suppression were associated with changes in the composition and diversity of the TRB repertoire in peripheral blood. A total of 192 cryopreserved PBMC samples were contributed to the cohort by 30 adults with confirmed HIV infection, with samples collected serially over a mean of roughly six years (range 1-12).

To be included, a participant needed at least one PBMC sample from before ART initiation plus at least two post-ART samples. Every participant with HIV received treatment in the United States of America. Cryopreserved samples of about 0.9-11 million PBMC were thawed and washed before DNA extraction. At the time of the earliest PBMC sample, participants with HIV were aged between roughly 23 and 60 years. PBMC samples were contributed by each participant from 1-4 timepoints before ART initiation and 2-8 timepoints after ART initiation, with a median of 7 samples. Serial HIV viral load, CD4+ T-cell count, ART history and demographic data were obtained for every participant. Using a Qiagen kit on a QIAcube, genomic DNA was extracted from unsorted PBMC, with samples processed in batches of 12. Details on this clone: The antigen it binds to is not known. It has no much larger one-base neighbor in the sample; base qualities were not kept.

The immunoSEQ hsTCRB v3.0 assay was used at survey level resolution for TRB variable region sequencing. The targeted TRB sequencing depth was about 40,000-55,000 T-cell genomes per sample. TRB libraries were pooled and sequenced on an Illumina MiSeq using a v3 150-cycle kit. The original pipeline was this. Repertoire analysis was performed in R inside a reproducible Nextflow workflow that covered QC, data transformation and analysis. LymphoSeq2, an R package for exploring AIRR-Seq data, was used to implement the custom analyses. Several samples that yielded fewer than 5000 total TRB sequences were excluded, so that 150 to 200 HIV repertoires were analyzed. Of the 188 retained HIV repertoires, some 60 were collected before and roughly 130 after ART initiation. Repertoires were downsampled to 5000 TRB nucleotide sequences, with summary statistics averaged over 100 downsampling iterations. Only TRB sequences with CDR3 regions of at least seven amino acids were retained for analysis. A Shannon entropy-derived clonality score and the Gini coefficient were used to measure diversity. In the repertoire networks, any two of the top 5000 CDR3 amino acid sequences were linked whenever the two sequences differed by an edit distance of one. GLIPH2 predicted antigen specificity groups and MHC restriction for TRB CDR3 amino acid sequences. To flag known associations with CMV, EBV, HIV or tissue antigens, CDR3 amino acid sequences were compared against VDJdb and McPAS-TCR. Pre-ART, post-ART and control groups were compared with Wilcoxon signed-rank tests and Holm-Bonferroni correction. Imported from immuneACCESS, the table was reduced by TCRdb to in-frame sequences with V and J called. These copies leave out some clones; in studies compared against another copy, an unresolved V gene accounts for under half, and the cause of the remainder is not known. For V, J and clone size, that table is used; D and trimming come from the DNA. This sample gives approximately 16,000 clones in total; more than 75% of them show up just once. In total, the top ten clones hold around 5.3% of the sample.

Beyond this particular receptor, the publication reports: Limited PBMC availability meant only the TCR beta chain was sequenced, without alpha chain pairing. At every time point, the repertoire was dominated by expanded TRB clones first identified before ART initiation, although this dominance fluctuated and, in many PLHIV, declined after ART. Samples dated from the mid-2000s to the late 2010s, and the ART regimens used may be less effective than current ones. Because pre-ART samples had limited cell numbers, profiling was done on unsorted PBMC rather than on sorted CD4+ and CD8+ T cells. Starting ART was linked to a significant rise in TRB diversity, yet even after long-term ART the diversity remained significantly lower than in transplant donor controls. Inferences about post-ART repertoire changes were limited because no data were available on ART adherence, viral resistance or therapy changes. CDR3 length ranges in HIV repertoires were narrower than in controls, and network structure suggested an antigen-experienced repertoire with only a slight naive shift after ART.

The V end loses 5 bases and the J end loses 6 bases, and a stretch of 16 bases separates them. Taken from cysteine to phenylalanine, the CDR3 has 15 residues. Of the read, only the CDR3 DNA is kept; its 45 bases are in frame from base 1. According to the germline V gene, CDR1 reads SGHAT and CDR2 reads FQNNGV. This specimen was unsorted PBMCs, taken 0.5 years after starting antiretroviral therapy. This receptor was taken from a woman between 40 and 55 years old with HIV. The V and J genes are TRBV11-2 and TRBJ2-2, with the D segment identity uncertain. The CDR3 protein is CASSPATGLAGELFF. In nucleotide form, the sequence is TGTGCCAGCAGCCCGGCCACCGGGTTGGCCGGGGAGCTGTTTTTT.